This T cell receptor beta chain was recorded in a study of blood T cells in healthy people across ages. About the research overall: Researchers report that template switching captured about one barcoded beta molecule per two T cells. Study outcomes and limitations: Compared with aged donors, long-lived donors showed fewer expanded clones, suggesting selection.

Through a sample-barcoded 5' primer and a J-beta primer mix, a second PCR was run for 7 to 11 cycles. In TCRdb, the 5' RACE reads were re-called with MiXCR into one record per CDR3 protein. The sample includes over a million distinct CDR3 sequences, about 40% of them seen just once. The CDR3 extends over 12 amino acids. Per the germline V gene, CDR1 is ENHRY and CDR2 is SYGVKD. Trimming cost V 3 bases and J 6 bases, with 8 bases left between them. There are a few counts of this clonotype. The antigen is unknown. The chain recombines TRBV10-3 with TRBJ1-2; D gene unclear. Material for sequencing was blood. This receptor was taken from a woman under 30 in good health. The CDR3 bases are TGTGCCATCAGTGACCAAACGGATGGCTACACCTTC. Translating gives CAISDQTDGYTF.